These T cell receptor beta chains were read from a single sample in a study of T cell repertoires in cytomegalovirus infection. MiXCR, applied by TCRdb to the reads, yields one record per CDR3 protein. Among about 440,000 distinct CDR3 sequences listed, approximately 31% were seen once. Source material: PBMCs. These receptors all come from a human donor in good health (CMV status not recorded). Some clones in this sample may be carry-over from other donors' samples. The CDR3 runs from the conserved cysteine through the conserved F or W. Fields, in order: clone size, V gene, D gene, CDR3 length, J gene, CDR3 DNA, CDR3 protein. D genes are given only for firm matches. Part of the rows lack a size; the others show once, few, many or a class for expanded clones.

>.|TRBV11-1|TRBD1|16|TRBJ2-7
TGTGCCAGCAGCTTGATTAAGACAGGGGGCGGCTACGAGCAGTACTTC
CASSLIKTGGGYEQYF
>few|TRBV29-1|TRBD2|14|TRBJ2-3
TGCAGCGTTGAACCGGGGGGAGGCACAGATACGCAGTATTTT
CSVEPGGGTDTQYF
>.|TRBV12-3/TRBV12-4|TRBD1|15|TRBJ1-4
TGTGCCAGCAGTAAAAGACAGGGCCGTAATGAAAAACTGTTTTTT
CASSKRQGRNEKLFF
>few|TRBV12-3/TRBV12-4|TRBD2|17|TRBJ2-5
TGTGCCAGCAGTTTTCGCTCTATGACTAGCGGTAAAGAGACCCAGTACTTC
CASSFRSMTSGKETQYF
>many|TRBV7-2|.|15|TRBJ2-7
TGTGCCAGCAGCCGGGACCTCAACCCCGCCTACGAGCAGTACTTC
CASSRDLNPAYEQYF
>few|TRBV5-8|.|13|TRBJ2-5
TGTGCCAGCAGCCACCTAAGGACGCAGCCTCAGTACTTC
CASSHLRTQPQYF
>once|TRBV7-3|.|18|TRBJ2-1
TGTGCCAGCAGCTTATGGGTTCCGGACACCTATACTTACAATGAGCAGTTCTTC
CASSLWVPDTYTYNEQFF
>.|TRBV12-3/TRBV12-4|.|13|TRBJ1-5
TGTGCCAGCAGTCAGACGGAAAATCAGCCCCAGCATTTT
CASSQTENQPQHF
>many|TRBV7-2|.|13|TRBJ1-5
TGTGCCAGCAGCCCGTACAGGGACCAGCCCCAGCATTTT
CASSPYRDQPQHF
>many|TRBV12-3/TRBV12-4|.|12|TRBJ1-2
TGTGCCAGCAGTTTAGTGGAGGTGGGCTACACCTTC
CASSLVEVGYTF
>.|TRBV6-2/TRBV6-3|TRBD2|14|TRBJ2-1
TGTGCCAGCAGTTATAGCGGGCTAGTCCATGAGCAGTTCTTC
CASSYSGLVHEQFF
>.|TRBV23-1|.|12|TRBJ2-5
TGCGCCAGCAGTCAATCGATGGAGGCCCAGTACTTC
CASSQSMEAQYF
>few|TRBV6-6|.|17|TRBJ1-5
TGTGCCAGCACCCCAGGGGCGGGGCGCGGTCTCGGTCAGCCCCAGCATTTT
CASTPGAGRGLGQPQHF
>.|TRBV6-6|.|14|TRBJ2-5
TGTGCCAGCAGGCCCGAAGGGCAACAAGAGACCCAGTACTTC
CASRPEGQQETQYF
>.|TRBV20-1|TRBD1|15|TRBJ2-2
TGCAGTGCCTTCACCGGGACAGGGAACACCGGGGAGCTGTTTTTT
CSAFTGTGNTGELFF
>few|TRBV6-6|TRBD1|14|TRBJ2-7
TGTGCCAGCAGTTTCCGGGACAGTAACTACGAGCAGTACTTC
CASSFRDSNYEQYF
>few|TRBV6-5|.|11|TRBJ2-1
TGTGCCAGCAGCCACGCCAATGAGCAGTTCTTC
CASSHANEQFF
>.|TRBV7-2|.|18|TRBJ2-3
TGTGACAGCAGCTTCGCCTCTGGGGGCGGGGGTAGCACAGCTACGCAGTATTTT
CDSSFASGGGGSTATQYF
>few|TRBV12-3/TRBV12-4|.|12|TRBJ2-1
TGTGCCAGCAGTCTACAGAATAATGAGCAGTTCTTC
CASSLQNNEQFF
>few|TRBV4-2|.|14|TRBJ2-1
TGTGCCAGCAGCCGCCGGGACTCCTTTCTGGAGCAGTTCTTC
CASSRRDSFLEQFF
>few|TRBV19|.|12|TRBJ2-1
TGTGCCAGTAGTATAGTCCACAATGAGCAGTTCTTC
CASSIVHNEQFF
>.|TRBV10-3|.|15|TRBJ1-1
TGTGCCATCAGTCGGCCGGACAAGGCGAACACTGAAGCTTTCTTT
CAISRPDKANTEAFF
>many|TRBV7-2|TRBD1|13|TRBJ2-7
TGTGCCAGCAGCTGGGACAGAGCCTACGAGCAGTACTTC
CASSWDRAYEQYF
>few|TRBV9|.|13|TRBJ1-3
TGTGCCAGCAGCTCGGGGGGGGGAAACACCATATATTTT
CASSSGGGNTIYF